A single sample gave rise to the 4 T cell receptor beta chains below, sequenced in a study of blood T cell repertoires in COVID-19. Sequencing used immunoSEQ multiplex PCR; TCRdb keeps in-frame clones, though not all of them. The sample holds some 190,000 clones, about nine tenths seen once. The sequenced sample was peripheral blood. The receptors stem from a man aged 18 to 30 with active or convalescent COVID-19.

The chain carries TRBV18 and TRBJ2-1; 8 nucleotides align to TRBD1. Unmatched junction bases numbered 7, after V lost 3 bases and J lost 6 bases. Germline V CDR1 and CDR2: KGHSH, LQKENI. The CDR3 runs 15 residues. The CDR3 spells CASSPIRTGGNEQFF. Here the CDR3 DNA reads TGTGCCAGCTCACCGATTCGTACAGGGGGCAATGAGCAGTTCTTC.

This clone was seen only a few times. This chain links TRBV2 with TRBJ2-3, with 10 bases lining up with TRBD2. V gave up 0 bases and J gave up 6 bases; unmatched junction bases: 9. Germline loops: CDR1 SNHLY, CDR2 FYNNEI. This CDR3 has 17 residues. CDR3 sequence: CASSEASGGAGKDTQYF. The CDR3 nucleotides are TGTGCCAGCAGTGAAGCCAGCGGGGGGGCCGGTAAGGATACGCAGTATTTT.

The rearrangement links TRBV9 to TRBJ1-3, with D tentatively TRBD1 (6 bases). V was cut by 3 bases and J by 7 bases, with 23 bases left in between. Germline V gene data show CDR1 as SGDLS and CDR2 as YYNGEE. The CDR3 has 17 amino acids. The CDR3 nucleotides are TGTGCCAGCAGCGCCCGGGGGGGCCTGGCTGGTGAGAACACCATATATTTT. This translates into CASSARGGLAGENTIYF.

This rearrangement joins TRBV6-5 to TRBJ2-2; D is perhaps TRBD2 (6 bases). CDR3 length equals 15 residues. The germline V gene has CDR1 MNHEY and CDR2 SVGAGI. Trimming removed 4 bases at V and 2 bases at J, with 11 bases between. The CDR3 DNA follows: TGTGCCAGCAGTTCGGGACTGAAAAACACCGGGGAGCTGTTTTTT. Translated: CASSSGLKNTGELFF.